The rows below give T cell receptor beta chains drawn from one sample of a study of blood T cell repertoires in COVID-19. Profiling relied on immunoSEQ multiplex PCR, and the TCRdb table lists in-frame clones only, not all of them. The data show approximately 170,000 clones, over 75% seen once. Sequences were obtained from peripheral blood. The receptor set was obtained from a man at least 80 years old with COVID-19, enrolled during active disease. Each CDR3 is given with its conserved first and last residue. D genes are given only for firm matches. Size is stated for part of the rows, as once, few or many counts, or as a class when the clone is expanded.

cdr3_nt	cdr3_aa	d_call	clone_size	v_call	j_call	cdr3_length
TGCAGCGCCACTCGCGGGAACTATGGCTACACCTTC	CSATRGNYGYTF	NA	NA	TRBV29-1	TRBJ1-2	12
TGCGCCAGCAGCCAGGAATCACAGGGGAACGAAAAACTGTTTTTT	CASSQESQGNEKLFF	TRBD1	NA	TRBV4-3	TRBJ1-4	15
TGCGCCAGCAGCCAAGGACAGGGATCTAATGAAAAACTGTTTTTT	CASSQGQGSNEKLFF	TRBD1	NA	TRBV4-3	TRBJ1-4	15
TGTGCCAGCAGCCGCGACAGAGGGAACACCGGGGAGCTGTTTTTT	CASSRDRGNTGELFF	NA	few	TRBV13	TRBJ2-2	15
TGCGCCAGCAGCCTAGGGACAGCCTCAGGGCAAGAGACCCAGTACTTC	CASSLGTASGQETQYF	TRBD1	NA	TRBV4-1	TRBJ2-5	16
TGTGCCAGCAGCCAGGGCCCGAATGAAAAACTGTTTTTT	CASSQGPNEKLFF	NA	NA	TRBV11-1	TRBJ1-4	13
TGTGCCAGCAGTTTGGCAGGGGGTTATAACACTGAAGCTTTCTTT	CASSLAGGYNTEAFF	TRBD1	NA	TRBV27	TRBJ1-1	15
TGTGCCAGCAGCCCCGGACTAGCGGGGGCCATAAATGAGCAGTTCTTC	CASSPGLAGAINEQFF	TRBD2	NA	TRBV5-8	TRBJ2-1	16
TGTGCCAGCAGCCGACAGGGCTTGGACGAGCAGTACTTC	CASSRQGLDEQYF	TRBD1	NA	TRBV7-9	TRBJ2-7	13
TGTGCCAGCAGCGGAGCAGCCAAAAACATTCAGTACTTC	CASSGAAKNIQYF	NA	NA	TRBV9	TRBJ2-4	13
TGTGCCACCAGTGATGCGACAGGGGGCGCGGGGGAGACCCAGTACTTC	CATSDATGGAGETQYF	TRBD1	NA	TRBV24-1	TRBJ2-5	16
TGTGCCAGCAGTGCGAGTTCTGGAAACACCATATATTTT	CASSASSGNTIYF	NA	NA	TRBV2	TRBJ1-3	13
TGTGCCAGCTCACCAGGACAGGGTGGGTATGGCTACACCTTC	CASSPGQGGYGYTF	TRBD1	NA	TRBV18	TRBJ1-2	14
TGTGCCAGCAGTGTCAGGTTGGGGGCAGCTTACGAGCAGTACTTC	CASSVRLGAAYEQYF	NA	NA	TRBV2	TRBJ2-7	15
TGTGCCAGCAGTGGGAACAGGGGGCCCGGGGCCAACGTCCTGACTTTC	CASSGNRGPGANVLTF	TRBD1	NA	TRBV2	TRBJ2-6	16
TGTGCCAGCAGCTTGGCGCCGGGACAGGGGGGAGACTACACCTTC	CASSLAPGQGGDYTF	TRBD1	NA	TRBV5-5	TRBJ1-2	15
TGTGCCAGCAGCTTCGGTTACACTGAAGCTTTCTTT	CASSFGYTEAFF	NA	NA	TRBV5-4	TRBJ1-1	12
TGCAGCGTTGGAGAATCGCGGAGGGAGACCCAGTACTTC	CSVGESRRETQYF	NA	once	TRBV29-1	TRBJ2-5	13
TGTGCCAGCAGCGTAGCTACGACAGAAAATAGCAATCAGCCCCAGCATTTT	CASSVATTENSNQPQHF	NA	NA	TRBV9	TRBJ1-5	17
TGTGCCAGCAGCCCTCAGGGTTTCGGCTACGAGCAGTACTTC	CASSPQGFGYEQYF	NA	NA	TRBV7-8	TRBJ2-7	14
TGTGCCACCGCGGCCGGGGGGACTAATGAAAAACTGTTTTTT	CATAAGGTNEKLFF	NA	NA	TRBV6-5	TRBJ1-4	14
TGTGCCAGCTCACCAGGGGCGTCCGGCTACACCTTC	CASSPGASGYTF	NA	once	TRBV18	TRBJ1-2	12
TGTGCCAGCAGTTCACTGACAGTCGGTGATGAAGGCTACACCTTC	CASSSLTVGDEGYTF	NA	NA	TRBV6-2/TRBV6-3	TRBJ1-2	15
TGCGCCAGCAGCTTGGGACAGGGGGGTCGGGAGACCCAGTACTTC	CASSLGQGGRETQYF	TRBD1	NA	TRBV5-1	TRBJ2-5	15
TGTGCCAGCAGCTCGGACAGCCTAAATGCAGCTTTCTTT	CASSSDSLNAAFF	NA	few	TRBV7-3	TRBJ1-1	13
TGTGCCAGCAGTGCCCAGGGTTGGGACGGGGAGCTGTTTTTT	CASSAQGWDGELFF	NA	NA	TRBV2	TRBJ2-2	14
TGCGCCAGCAGCCAAGAGGAGGGTCAGAACACTGAAGCTTTCTTT	CASSQEEGQNTEAFF	NA	NA	TRBV4-1	TRBJ1-1	15
TGTGCCAGCAGCTGGGGCGTCACCGGGGAGCTGTTTTTT	CASSWGVTGELFF	NA	NA	TRBV3-1/TRBV3-2	TRBJ2-2	13
TGCGCCAGCAGCTTGCAGGGTATAGGGGGCTTCACCGGGGAGCTGTTTTTT	CASSLQGIGGFTGELFF	TRBD1	NA	TRBV5-1	TRBJ2-2	17
TGTGCCAGCAGTTTAATTGGGGGGTCTCAGCCCCAGCATTTT	CASSLIGGSQPQHF	NA	NA	TRBV28	TRBJ1-5	14
TGTGCCAGCAGCTCCCCATCGCGGCACACCTTCCAGGAGACCCAGTACTTC	CASSSPSRHTFQETQYF	NA	NA	TRBV5-6	TRBJ2-5	17